The rows below give T cell receptor beta chains drawn from one sample of a study of blood T cell repertoires in COVID-19. The table came from immunoSEQ multiplex PCR; TCRdb's copy has only in-frame clones and leaves some out. The sample shows about 270,000 clones, over 75% of them seen only once. Material: peripheral blood. The receptors derive from a human donor in a cohort sampled during active COVID-19. The CDR3 runs from the conserved cysteine through the conserved F or W. The size of a clone is reported for some rows only, either as once, few or many, or as a class for expanded clones.

abundance,j_gene,v_gene,CDR3aa
NA,TRBJ2-2,TRBV11-3,CASSLVGSPELFF
few,TRBJ1-5,TRBV18,CASSPGKDQPQHF
NA,TRBJ2-1,TRBV4-3,CASSQGQSSYNEQFF
NA,TRBJ2-3,TRBV19,CASSLGPHRTDTQYF
NA,TRBJ2-3,TRBV13,CASSLVAGWGADTQYF
once,TRBJ2-3,TRBV3-1/TRBV3-2,CASSHLLNTQYF
NA,TRBJ2-4,TRBV19,CASSPKRGNIQYF
NA,TRBJ2-5,TRBV11-2,CASSLRLDQETQYF
NA,TRBJ2-5,TRBV10-3,CAISGLVEETQYF
NA,TRBJ2-1,TRBV9,CASSVGTVPSSYNEQFF
NA,TRBJ2-1,TRBV14,CASSQVGSYNEQFF
once,TRBJ1-3,TRBV11-2,CASYSPTEPSGNTIYF
NA,TRBJ2-7,TRBV7-8,CASSLGPAAYYEQYF
few,TRBJ1-1,TRBV20-1,CSALRGTEAFF
many,TRBJ2-4,TRBV28,CASRTQGGGKNIQYF
NA,TRBJ1-1,TRBV11-1,CASSQEIRAPAFF
NA,TRBJ2-2,TRBV3-1/TRBV3-2,CASSQAQGGVIAGELFF
NA,TRBJ1-2,TRBV7-8,CASSRRAGGDVVNYGYTF
NA,TRBJ2-1,TRBV30,CAWTSGSNEQFF
NA,TRBJ1-3,TRBV5-6,CASSLFGTGANSGNTIYF
NA,TRBJ2-1,TRBV3-1/TRBV3-2,CASSVARRDEQFF
NA,TRBJ2-5,TRBV6-4,CASPEEVRLAVANQETQYF
NA,TRBJ1-2,TRBV15,CATSRDSGPLF
once,TRBJ2-5,TRBV11-1,CASSSGGQETQYF
NA,TRBJ1-6,TRBV5-6,CASSLRTGGFSPLHF
NA,TRBJ1-5,TRBV19,CASSMGQRNQPQHF
NA,TRBJ1-2,TRBV3-1/TRBV3-2,CASSRLQGRDGYTF
NA,TRBJ1-2,TRBV16,CASSQSRGEGYTF
NA,TRBJ1-5,TRBV28,CASDLSTGGRPQHF
once,TRBJ2-7,TRBV6-5,CASSYMSSYEQYF
NA,TRBJ2-1,TRBV27,CASSPSSANNDEQFF
once,TRBJ2-7,TRBV11-2,CASSYPGTGGYEQYF
NA,TRBJ1-1,TRBV5-6,CASSLRGEAFF
NA,TRBJ2-5,TRBV6-5,CASSKTTGGRETQYF
once,TRBJ2-7,TRBV11-2,CASEKGSGEQYF
NA,TRBJ2-3,TRBV3-1/TRBV3-2,CASSQETMGARHTDTQYF
NA,TRBJ2-1,TRBV14,CASSQETGNYNEQFF
once,TRBJ1-5,TRBV19,CASSSPPGRGNQPQHF
NA,TRBJ1-2,TRBV18,CASSPGTGYGYTF
NA,TRBJ2-5,TRBV5-1,CASSLVPPTSGGPSLETQYF
few,TRBJ2-2,TRBV19,CASLSTGKTLTGELFF
NA,TRBJ2-5,TRBV18,CASSPPGRAETQYF
NA,TRBJ2-3,TRBV18,CASSLTSGYTDTQYF
NA,TRBJ2-7,TRBV5-1,CASSLGIGSQYEQYF
NA,TRBJ2-5,TRBV24-1,CATSERDSPSETQYF
NA,TRBJ1-4,TRBV28,CASSSPLQGATNEKLFF
once,TRBJ2-5,TRBV7-9,CASSLVRVDQSQYF
NA,TRBJ1-6,TRBV7-9,CASSLAGQDNSPLHF
NA,TRBJ1-2,TRBV5-6,CASSSGQRPYGYTF
NA,TRBJ2-3,TRBV11-2,CASSSSRDRSTDTQYF
NA,TRBJ2-7,TRBV5-1,CASSLRLAGVYEQYF